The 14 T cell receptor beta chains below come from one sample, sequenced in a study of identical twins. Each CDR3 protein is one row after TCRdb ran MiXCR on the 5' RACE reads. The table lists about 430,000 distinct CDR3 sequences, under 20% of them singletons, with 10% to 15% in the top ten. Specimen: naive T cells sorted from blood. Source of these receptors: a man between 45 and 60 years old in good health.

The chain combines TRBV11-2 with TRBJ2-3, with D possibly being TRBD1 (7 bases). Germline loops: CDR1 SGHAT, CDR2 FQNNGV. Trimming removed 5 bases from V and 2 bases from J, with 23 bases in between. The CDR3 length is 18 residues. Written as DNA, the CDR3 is TGTGCCAGCAGCAACCGACAGGGACTGGCATTTATCACAGATACGCAGTATTTT. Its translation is CASSNRQGLAFITDTQYF.

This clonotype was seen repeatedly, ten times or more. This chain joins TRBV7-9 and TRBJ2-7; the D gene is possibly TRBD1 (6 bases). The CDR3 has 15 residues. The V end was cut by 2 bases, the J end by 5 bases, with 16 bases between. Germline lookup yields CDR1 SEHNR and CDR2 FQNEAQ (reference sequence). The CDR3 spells CASSLPGHEVNEQYF. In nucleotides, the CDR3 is TGTGCCAGCAGCTTACCGGGACACGAGGTTAACGAGCAGTACTTC.

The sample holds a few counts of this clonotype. CDR3 in DNA: TGTGCCAGCAGCCAGACTCAAGACAATGAGCAGTTCTTC. It is translated as CASSQTQDNEQFF. J is TRBJ2-1 and V is TRBV7-8, with D uncertain. The CDR3 sequence is 13 residues long. Germline V lookup: CDR1 SGHVS, CDR2 FQNEAQ. The V end lost 5 bases, the J end lost 5 bases, and 10 bases lay between the germline ends.

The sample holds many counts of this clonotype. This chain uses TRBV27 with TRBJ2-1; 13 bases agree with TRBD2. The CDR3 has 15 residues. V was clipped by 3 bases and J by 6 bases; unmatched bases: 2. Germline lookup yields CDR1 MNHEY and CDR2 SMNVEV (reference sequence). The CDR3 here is CASSFWTSGSNEQFF. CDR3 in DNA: TGTGCCAGCAGTTTTTGGACTAGCGGGAGCAATGAGCAGTTCTTC.

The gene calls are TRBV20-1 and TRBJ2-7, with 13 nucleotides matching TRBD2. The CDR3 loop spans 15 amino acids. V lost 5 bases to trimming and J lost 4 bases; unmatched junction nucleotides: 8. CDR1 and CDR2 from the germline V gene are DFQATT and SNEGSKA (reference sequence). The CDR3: CSALLAGGPWYEQYF. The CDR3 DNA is TGCAGTGCTCTACTAGCGGGAGGGCCGTGGTACGAGCAGTACTTC.

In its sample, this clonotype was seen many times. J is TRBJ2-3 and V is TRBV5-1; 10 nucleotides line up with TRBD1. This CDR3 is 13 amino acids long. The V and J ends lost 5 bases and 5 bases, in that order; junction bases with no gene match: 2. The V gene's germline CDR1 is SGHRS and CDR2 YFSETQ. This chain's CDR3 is CASSWDRGDTQYF. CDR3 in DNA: TGCGCCAGCAGTTGGGACAGGGGAGATACGCAGTATTTT.

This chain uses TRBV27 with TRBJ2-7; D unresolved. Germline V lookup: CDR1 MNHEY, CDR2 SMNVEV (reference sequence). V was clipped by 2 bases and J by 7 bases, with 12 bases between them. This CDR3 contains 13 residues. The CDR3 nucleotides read TGTGCCAGCAGTTTAGTATACGGTGCTGAGCAGTACTTC. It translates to CASSLVYGAEQYF.

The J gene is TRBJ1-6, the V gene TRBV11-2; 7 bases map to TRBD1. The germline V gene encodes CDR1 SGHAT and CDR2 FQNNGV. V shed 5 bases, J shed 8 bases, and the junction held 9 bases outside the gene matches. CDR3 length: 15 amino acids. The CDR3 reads CASSLNDRAHSPLHF. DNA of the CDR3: TGTGCCAGCAGCCTAAACGACAGGGCCCATTCACCCCTCCACTTT.

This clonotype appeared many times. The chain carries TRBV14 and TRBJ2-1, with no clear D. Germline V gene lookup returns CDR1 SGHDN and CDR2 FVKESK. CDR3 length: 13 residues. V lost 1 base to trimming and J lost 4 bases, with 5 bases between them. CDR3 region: CASSQGIYNEQFF. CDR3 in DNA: TGTGCCAGCAGCCAAGGGATTTACAATGAGCAGTTCTTC.

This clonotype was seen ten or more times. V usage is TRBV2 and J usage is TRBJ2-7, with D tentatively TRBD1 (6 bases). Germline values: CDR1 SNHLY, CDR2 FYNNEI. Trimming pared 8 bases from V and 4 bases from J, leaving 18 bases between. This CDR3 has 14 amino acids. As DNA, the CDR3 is TGTGCCAGCCACAGGGCCACCTCGGGTTACGAGCAGTACTTC. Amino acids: CASHRATSGYEQYF.

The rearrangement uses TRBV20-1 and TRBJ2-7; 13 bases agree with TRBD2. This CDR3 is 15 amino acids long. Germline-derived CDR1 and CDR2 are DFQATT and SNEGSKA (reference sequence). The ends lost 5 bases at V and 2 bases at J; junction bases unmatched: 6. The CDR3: CSAPRTSGRPYEQYF. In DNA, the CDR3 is TGCAGTGCTCCCCGGACTAGCGGGAGACCCTACGAGCAGTACTTC.

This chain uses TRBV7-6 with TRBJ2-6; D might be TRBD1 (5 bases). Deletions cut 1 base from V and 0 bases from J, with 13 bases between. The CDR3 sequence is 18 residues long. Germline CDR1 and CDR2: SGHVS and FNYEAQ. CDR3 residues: CASSLVQGYSSGANVLTF. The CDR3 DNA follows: TGTGCCAGCAGCTTAGTTCAGGGATACAGCTCTGGGGCCAACGTCCTGACTTTC. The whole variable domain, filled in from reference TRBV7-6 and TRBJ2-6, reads GAGVSQSPRYKVTKRGQDVALRCDPISGHVSLYWYRQALGQGPEFLTYFNYEAQQDKSGLPNDRFSAERPEGSISTLTIQRTEQRDSAMYRCASSLVQGYSSGANVLTFGAGSRLTVL.

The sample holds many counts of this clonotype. The CDR3 protein is CASSLIGQSYEQYF. The CDR3 DNA is TGTGCCAGCAGCCTCATCGGACAGTCCTACGAGCAGTACTTC. V gene TRBV7-8 combines with J gene TRBJ2-7, with D perhaps matching TRBD1 (6 bases). Per the germline V gene, CDR1 is SGHVS and CDR2 is FQNEAQ. This CDR3 region has 14 residues. V lost 5 bases and J 1 base, leaving 12 bases between the germline ends.

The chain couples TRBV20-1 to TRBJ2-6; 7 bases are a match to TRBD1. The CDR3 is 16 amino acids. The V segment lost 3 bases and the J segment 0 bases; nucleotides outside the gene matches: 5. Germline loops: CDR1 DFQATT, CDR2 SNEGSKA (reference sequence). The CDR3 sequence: CSARTGPYSGANVLTF. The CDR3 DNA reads TGCAGTGCTAGGACAGGGCCATACTCTGGGGCCAACGTCCTGACTTTC.